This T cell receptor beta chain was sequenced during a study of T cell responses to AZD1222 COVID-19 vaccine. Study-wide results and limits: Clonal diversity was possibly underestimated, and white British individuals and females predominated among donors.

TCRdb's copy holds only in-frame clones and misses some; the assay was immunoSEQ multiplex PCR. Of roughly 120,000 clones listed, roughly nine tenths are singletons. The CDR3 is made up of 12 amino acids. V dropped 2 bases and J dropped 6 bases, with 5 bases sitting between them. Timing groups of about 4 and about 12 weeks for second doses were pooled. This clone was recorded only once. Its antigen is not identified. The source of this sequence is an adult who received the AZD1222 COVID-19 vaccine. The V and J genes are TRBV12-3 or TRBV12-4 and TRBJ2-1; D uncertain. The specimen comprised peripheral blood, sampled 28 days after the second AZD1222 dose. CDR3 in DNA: TGTGCCAGCAGTTTAAGACCCAATGAGCAGTTCTTC. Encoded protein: CASSLRPNEQFF.